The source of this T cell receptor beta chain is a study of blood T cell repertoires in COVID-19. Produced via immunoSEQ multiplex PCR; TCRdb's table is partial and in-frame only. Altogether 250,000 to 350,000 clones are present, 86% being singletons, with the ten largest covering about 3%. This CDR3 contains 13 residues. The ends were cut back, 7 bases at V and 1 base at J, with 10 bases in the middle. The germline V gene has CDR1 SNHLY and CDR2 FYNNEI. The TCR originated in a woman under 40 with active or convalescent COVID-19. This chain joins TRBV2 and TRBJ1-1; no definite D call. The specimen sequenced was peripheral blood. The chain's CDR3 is CASTVDKNTEAFF. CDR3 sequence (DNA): TGTGCCAGCACGGTTGACAAGAACACTGAAGCTTTCTTT.